This T cell receptor beta chain was recorded in a study of radiation and T cells in renal cell carcinoma. Study conclusions and caveats: Top tumor clonotypes rose in blood 2 weeks post-radiation, then contracted.

Time point denoted: blood 2 weeks post-SBRT. Sample treatment: 15 Gy SBRT to primary tumor, nephrectomy 4 weeks later. Serial blood draws occurred at baseline and 2 and 4 weeks post-SBRT. Profiling relied on immunoSEQ multiplex PCR, and the TCRdb table lists in-frame clones only, not all of them. The sample holds about 130,000 clones; more than 75% are singletons and the top ten take nearly 6%. On this clone itself: The antigen is unknown.

The CDR3 is made up of 15 amino acids. V shed 4 bases and J 4 bases; nucleotides not matched to a gene: 5. The germline gives CDR1 SGHTA, CDR2 FQGNSA. This specimen consisted of blood, obtained from a patient whose treatment included radiotherapy and nephrectomy. The sequence was collected from a woman in her sixties or seventies with renal cell carcinoma. J is TRBJ1-4 and V is TRBV7-2; TRBD1 agrees at 8 bases. DNA for the CDR3: TGTGCCAGCAGCTCTTACAGGGGGAGTAATGAAAAACTGTTTTTT. The encoded protein is CASSSYRGSNEKLFF.